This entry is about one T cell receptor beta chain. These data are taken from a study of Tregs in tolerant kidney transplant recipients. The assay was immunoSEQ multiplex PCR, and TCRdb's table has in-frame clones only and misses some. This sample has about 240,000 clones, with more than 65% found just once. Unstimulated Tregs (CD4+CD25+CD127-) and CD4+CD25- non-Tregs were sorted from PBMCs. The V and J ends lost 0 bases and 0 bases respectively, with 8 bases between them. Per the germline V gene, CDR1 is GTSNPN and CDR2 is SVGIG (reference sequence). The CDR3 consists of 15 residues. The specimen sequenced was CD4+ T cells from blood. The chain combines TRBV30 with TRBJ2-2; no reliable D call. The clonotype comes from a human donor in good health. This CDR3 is CAWSVGLANTGELFF. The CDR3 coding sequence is TGTGCCTGGAGTGTTGGGCTAGCGAACACCGGGGAGCTGTTTTTT.